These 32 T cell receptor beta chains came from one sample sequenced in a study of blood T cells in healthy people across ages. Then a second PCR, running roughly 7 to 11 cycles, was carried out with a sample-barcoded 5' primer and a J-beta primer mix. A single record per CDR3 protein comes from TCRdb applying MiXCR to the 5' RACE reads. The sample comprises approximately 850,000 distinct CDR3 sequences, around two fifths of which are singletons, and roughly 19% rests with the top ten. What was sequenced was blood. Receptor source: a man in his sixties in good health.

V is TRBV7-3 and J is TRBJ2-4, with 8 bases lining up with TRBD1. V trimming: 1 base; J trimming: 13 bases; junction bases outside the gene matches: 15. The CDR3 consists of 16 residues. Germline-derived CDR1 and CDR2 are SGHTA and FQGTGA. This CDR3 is CASSLSRQGLGNEQYF. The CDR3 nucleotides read TGTGCCAGCAGCTTAAGTAGACAGGGGCTTGGGAATGAGCAGTACTTC.

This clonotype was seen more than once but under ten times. The chain's CDR3 is CASSFAGGLTGELFF. CDR3 sequence (DNA): TGTGCCAGCAGTTTCGCGGGGGGGCTCACCGGGGAGCTGTTTTTT. The chain joins TRBV12-3 or TRBV12-4 to TRBJ2-2; 9 bases align to TRBD2. There are 15 residues in the CDR3. V lost 3 bases to trimming and J lost 4 bases; unmatched junction nucleotides: 3.

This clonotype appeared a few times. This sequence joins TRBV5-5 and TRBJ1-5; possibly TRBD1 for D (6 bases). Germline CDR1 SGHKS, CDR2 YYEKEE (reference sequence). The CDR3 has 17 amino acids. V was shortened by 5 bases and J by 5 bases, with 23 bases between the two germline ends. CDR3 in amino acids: CASRRKAGGDGDQPQHF. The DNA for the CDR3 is TGTGCCAGCAGGAGAAAGGCGGGGGGCGACGGAGATCAGCCCCAGCATTTT.

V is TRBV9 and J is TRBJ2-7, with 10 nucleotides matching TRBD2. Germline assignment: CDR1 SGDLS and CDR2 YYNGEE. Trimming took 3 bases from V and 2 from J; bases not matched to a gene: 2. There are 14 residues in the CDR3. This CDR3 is CASSAGTSAYEQYF. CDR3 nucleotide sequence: TGTGCCAGCAGCGCAGGGACTAGCGCCTACGAGCAGTACTTC.

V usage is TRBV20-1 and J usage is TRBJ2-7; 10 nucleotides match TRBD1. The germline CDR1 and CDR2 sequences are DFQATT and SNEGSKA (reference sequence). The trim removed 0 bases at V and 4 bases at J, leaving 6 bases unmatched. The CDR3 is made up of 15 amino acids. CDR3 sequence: CSARDPTGGKYEQYF. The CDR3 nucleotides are TGCAGTGCTAGAGACCCGACAGGGGGCAAGTACGAGCAGTACTTC.

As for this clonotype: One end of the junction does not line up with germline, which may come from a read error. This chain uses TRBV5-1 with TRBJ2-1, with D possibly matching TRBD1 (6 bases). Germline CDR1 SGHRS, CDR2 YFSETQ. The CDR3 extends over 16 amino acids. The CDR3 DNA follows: TGCGCCAGCAGCGTAAACAGGGTGAGCTCCTACAATGGGCAGTTCTTC. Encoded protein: CASSVNRVSSYNGQFF.

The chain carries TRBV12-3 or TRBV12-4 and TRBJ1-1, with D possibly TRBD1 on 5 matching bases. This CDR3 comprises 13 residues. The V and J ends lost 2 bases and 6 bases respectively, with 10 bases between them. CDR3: CASSLMGVSEAFF. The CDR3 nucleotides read TGTGCCAGCAGTTTAATGGGGGTGTCTGAAGCTTTCTTT.

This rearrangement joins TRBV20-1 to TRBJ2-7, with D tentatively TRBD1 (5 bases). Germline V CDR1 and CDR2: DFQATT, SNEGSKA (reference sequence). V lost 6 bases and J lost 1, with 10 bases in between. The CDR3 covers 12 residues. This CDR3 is CSAPTVSYEQYF. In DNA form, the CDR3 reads TGCAGTGCCCCGACAGTATCCTACGAGCAGTACTTC.

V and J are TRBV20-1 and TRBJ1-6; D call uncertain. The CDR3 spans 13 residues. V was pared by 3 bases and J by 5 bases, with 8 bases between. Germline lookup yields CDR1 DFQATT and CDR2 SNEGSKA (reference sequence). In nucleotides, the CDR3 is TGCAGTGCTAGTGAAGGGAATAATTCACCCCTCCACTTT. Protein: CSASEGNNSPLHF.

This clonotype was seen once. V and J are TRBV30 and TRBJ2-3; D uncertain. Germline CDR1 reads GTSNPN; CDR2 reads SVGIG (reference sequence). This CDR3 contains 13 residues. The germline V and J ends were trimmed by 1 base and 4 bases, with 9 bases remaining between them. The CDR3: CAWSGITSDTQYF. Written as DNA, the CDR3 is TGTGCCTGGAGTGGTATTACGTCAGATACGCAGTATTTT. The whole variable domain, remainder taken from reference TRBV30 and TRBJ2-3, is SQTIHQWPATLVQPVGSPLSLECTVEGTSNPNLYWYRQAAGRGLQLLFYSVGIGQISSEVPQNLSASRPQDRQFILSSKKLLLSDSGFYLCAWSGITSDTQYFGPGTRLTVL.

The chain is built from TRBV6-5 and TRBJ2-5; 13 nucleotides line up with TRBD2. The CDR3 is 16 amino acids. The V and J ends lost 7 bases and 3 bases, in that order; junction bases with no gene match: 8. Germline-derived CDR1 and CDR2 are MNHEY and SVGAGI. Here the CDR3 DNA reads TGTGCCAGCATGTTAGGGACTAGCGGGGCGAAAGAGACCCAGTACTTC. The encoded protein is CASMLGTSGAKETQYF.

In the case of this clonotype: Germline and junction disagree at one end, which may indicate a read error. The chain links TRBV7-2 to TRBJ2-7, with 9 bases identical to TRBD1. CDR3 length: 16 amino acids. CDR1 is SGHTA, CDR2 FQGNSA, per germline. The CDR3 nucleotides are TGTGTCAGCAGCTTAGTCGGGACAGGGATTAAGAATGAGCAGTACTTC. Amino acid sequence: CVSSLVGTGIKNEQYF.

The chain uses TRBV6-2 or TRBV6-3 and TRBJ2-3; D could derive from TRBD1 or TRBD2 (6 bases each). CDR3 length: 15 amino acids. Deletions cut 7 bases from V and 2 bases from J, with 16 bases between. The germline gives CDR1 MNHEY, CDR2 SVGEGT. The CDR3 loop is CASTDGGHITDTQYF. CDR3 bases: TGTGCCAGCACCGACGGGGGCCACATCACAGATACGCAGTATTTT.

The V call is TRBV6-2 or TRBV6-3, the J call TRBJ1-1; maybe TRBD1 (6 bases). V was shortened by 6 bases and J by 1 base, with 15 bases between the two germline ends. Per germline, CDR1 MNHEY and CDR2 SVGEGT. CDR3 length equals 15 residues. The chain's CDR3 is CASRTGQYKNTEAFF. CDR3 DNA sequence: TGTGCCAGCAGGACGGGACAATACAAGAACACTGAAGCTTTCTTT.

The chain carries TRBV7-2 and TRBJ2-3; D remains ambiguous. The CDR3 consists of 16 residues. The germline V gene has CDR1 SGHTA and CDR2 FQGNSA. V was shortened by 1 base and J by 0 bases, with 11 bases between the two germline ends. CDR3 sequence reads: CASSLGALASTDTQYF. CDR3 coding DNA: TGTGCCAGCAGCTTAGGGGCACTCGCTAGCACAGATACGCAGTATTTT.

The CDR3 spells CASSLASRTNEKLFF. The CDR3 DNA reads as TGCGCCAGCAGCTTGGCGTCCCGAACTAATGAAAAACTGTTTTTT. The chain employs TRBV5-1 and TRBJ1-4; D unresolved. V shed 0 bases and J shed 1 base, with 7 bases lying between them. The CDR3 spans 15 residues. The germline V gene has CDR1 SGHRS and CDR2 YFSETQ.

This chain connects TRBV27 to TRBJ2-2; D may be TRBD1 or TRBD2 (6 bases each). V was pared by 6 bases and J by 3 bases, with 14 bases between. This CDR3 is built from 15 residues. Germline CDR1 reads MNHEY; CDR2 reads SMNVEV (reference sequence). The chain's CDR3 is CASSRKGGHTGELFF. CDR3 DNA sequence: TGTGCCAGCAGCCGAAAGGGGGGCCACACCGGGGAGCTGTTTTTT.

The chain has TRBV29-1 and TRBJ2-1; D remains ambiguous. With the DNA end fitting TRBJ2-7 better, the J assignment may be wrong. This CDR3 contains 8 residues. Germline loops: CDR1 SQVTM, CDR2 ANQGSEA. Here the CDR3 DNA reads TGCAGCGACTCGGAGCAGTACTTC. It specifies CSDSEQYF.

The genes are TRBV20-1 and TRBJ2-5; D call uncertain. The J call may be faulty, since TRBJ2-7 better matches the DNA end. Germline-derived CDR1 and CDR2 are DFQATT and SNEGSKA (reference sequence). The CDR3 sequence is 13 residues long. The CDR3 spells CSASSVVGYEQYF. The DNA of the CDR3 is TGCAGTGCTAGCTCAGTCGTGGGGTACGAGCAGTACTTC.

The CDR3 reads CASSQDWATGGETQYF. The CDR3 DNA reads as TGTGCCAGCAGCCAAGATTGGGCGACAGGAGGGGAGACCCAGTACTTC. V usage is TRBV4-2 and J usage is TRBJ2-7; D tentatively fits TRBD1 or TRBD2 (6 bases each). The end of the DNA fits TRBJ2-5 better, so the J call may be wrong. Per germline, CDR1 LGHNA and CDR2 YNFKEQ. This CDR3 contains 16 residues.

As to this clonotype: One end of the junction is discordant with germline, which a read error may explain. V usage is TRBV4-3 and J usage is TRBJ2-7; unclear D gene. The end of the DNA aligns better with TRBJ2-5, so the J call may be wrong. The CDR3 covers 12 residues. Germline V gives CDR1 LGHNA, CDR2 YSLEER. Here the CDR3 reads CTSSQSSGTQYF. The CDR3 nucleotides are TGCACCAGCAGCCAATCGTCGGGGACCCAGTACTTC.

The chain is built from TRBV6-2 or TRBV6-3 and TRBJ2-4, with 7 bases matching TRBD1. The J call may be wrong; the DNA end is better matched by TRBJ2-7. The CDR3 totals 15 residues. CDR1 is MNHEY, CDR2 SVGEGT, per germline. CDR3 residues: CASRPIRDSYYEQYF. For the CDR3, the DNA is TGTGCCAGCAGGCCGATCCGGGACAGTTACTACGAGCAGTACTTC.

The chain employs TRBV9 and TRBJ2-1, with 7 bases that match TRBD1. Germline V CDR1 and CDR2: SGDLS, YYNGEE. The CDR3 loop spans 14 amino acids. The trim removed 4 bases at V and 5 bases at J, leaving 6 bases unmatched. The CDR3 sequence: CASSTGQWNNEQFF. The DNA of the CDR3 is TGTGCCAGCAGCACGGGACAGTGGAACAATGAGCAGTTCTTC. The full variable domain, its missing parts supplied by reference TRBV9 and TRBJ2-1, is DSGVTQTPKHLITATGQRVTLRCSPRSGDLSVYWYQQSLDQGLQFLIQYYNGEERAKGNILERFSAQQFPDLHSELNLSSLELGDSALYFCASSTGQWNNEQFFGPGTRLTVL.

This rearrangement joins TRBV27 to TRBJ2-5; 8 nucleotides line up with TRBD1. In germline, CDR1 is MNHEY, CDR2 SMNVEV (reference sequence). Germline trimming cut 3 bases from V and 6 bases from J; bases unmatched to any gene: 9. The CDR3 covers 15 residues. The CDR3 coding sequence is TGTGCCAGCAGTTTTGGCGGGACAGGTCGACAGACCCAGTACTTC. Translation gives CASSFGGTGRQTQYF.

CDR3 nucleotide sequence: TGTGCCAGCAGTGTTCTCCGAAACACCGGGGAGCTGTTTTTT. Translation: CASSVLRNTGELFF. The chain links TRBV12-3 or TRBV12-4 to TRBJ2-2; D ambiguous. The CDR3 has 14 residues. Trimming took 5 bases from V and 2 from J, leaving 9 bases between them.

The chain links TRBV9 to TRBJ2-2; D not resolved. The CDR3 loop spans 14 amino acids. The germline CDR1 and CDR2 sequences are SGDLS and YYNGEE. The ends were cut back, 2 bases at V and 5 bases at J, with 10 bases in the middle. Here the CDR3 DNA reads TGTGCCAGCAGCGTGTCCCTGATAACCGGGGAGCTGTTTTTT. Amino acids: CASSVSLITGELFF.

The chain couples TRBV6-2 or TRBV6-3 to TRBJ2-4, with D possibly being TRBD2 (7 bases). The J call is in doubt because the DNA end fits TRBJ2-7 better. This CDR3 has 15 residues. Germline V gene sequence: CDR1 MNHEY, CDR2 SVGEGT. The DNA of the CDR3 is TGTGCCAGCAGCCCTCGTGGGGGGGGCAAGAACGAGCAGTACTTC. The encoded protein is CASSPRGGGKNEQYF.

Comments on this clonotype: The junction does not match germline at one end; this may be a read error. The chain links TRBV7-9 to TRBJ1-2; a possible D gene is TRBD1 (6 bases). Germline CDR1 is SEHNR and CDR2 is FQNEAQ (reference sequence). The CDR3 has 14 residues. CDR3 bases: TGTGCCTGCAGCCCGGGCCAGGGGAGCTATGGCTACACCTTC. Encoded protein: CACSPGQGSYGYTF.

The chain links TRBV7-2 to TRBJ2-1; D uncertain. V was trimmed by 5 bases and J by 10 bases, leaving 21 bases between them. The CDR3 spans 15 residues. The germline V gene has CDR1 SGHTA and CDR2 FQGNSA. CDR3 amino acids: CASSQRHGYGNEQFF. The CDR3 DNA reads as TGTGCCAGCAGCCAGCGACATGGGTATGGCAACGAGCAGTTCTTC.

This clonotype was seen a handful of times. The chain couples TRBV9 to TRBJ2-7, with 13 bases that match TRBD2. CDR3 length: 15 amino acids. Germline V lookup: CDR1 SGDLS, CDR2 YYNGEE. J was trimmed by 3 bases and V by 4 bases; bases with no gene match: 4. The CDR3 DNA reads TGTGCCAGCAGCTTGACTAGCGGGGGGTTCTACGAGCAGTACTTC. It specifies CASSLTSGGFYEQYF.

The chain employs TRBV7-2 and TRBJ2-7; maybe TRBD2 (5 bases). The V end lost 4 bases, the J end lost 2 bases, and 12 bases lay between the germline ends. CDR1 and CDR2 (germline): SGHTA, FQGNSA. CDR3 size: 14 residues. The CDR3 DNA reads TGTGCCAGCAGCTCGGGGAACAGTCCCTACGAGCAGTACTTC. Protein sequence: CASSSGNSPYEQYF.

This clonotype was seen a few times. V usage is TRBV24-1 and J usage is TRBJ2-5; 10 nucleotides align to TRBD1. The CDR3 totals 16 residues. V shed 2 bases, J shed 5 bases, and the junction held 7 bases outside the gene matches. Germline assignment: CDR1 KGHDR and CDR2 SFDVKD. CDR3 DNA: TGTGCCACCAGTGATTGGGGGACAGGGGTGAGGGAGACCCAGTACTTC. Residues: CATSDWGTGVRETQYF.